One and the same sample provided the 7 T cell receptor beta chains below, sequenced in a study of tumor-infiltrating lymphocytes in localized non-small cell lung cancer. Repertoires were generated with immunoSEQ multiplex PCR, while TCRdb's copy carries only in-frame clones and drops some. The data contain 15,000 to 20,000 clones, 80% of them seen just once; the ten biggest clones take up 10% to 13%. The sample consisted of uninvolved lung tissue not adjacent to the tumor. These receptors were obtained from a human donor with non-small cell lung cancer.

CDR3 sequence: CATGTGQDTQYF. Here the CDR3 DNA reads TGTGCCACCGGGACAGGCCAGGATACGCAGTATTTT. The chain carries TRBV6-5 and TRBJ2-3, with 8 bases identical to TRBD1. This CDR3 region has 12 residues. Germline trimming cut 10 bases from V and 6 bases from J; bases unmatched to any gene: 6. The germline gives CDR1 MNHEY, CDR2 SVGAGI.

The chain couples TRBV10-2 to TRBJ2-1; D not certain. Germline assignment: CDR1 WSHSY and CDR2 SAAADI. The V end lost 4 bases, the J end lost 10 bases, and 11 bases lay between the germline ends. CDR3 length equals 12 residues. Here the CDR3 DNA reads TGCGCCAGCAGTGGAATAACCTACGAGCAGTTCTTC. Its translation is CASSGITYEQFF.

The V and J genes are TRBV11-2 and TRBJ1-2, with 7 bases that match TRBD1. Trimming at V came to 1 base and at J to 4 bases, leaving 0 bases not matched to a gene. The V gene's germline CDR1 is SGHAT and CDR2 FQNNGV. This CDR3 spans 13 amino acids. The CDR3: CASSLGTGYGYTF. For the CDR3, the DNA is TGTGCCAGCAGCTTAGGGACAGGCTATGGCTACACCTTC.

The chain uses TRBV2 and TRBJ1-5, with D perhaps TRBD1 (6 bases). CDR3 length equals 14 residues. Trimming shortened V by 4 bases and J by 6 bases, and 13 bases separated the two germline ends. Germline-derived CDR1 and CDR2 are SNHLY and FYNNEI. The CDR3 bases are TGTGCCAGCAGTGGTGGACAGCGTCGTCAGCCCCAGCATTTT. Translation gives CASSGGQRRQPQHF.

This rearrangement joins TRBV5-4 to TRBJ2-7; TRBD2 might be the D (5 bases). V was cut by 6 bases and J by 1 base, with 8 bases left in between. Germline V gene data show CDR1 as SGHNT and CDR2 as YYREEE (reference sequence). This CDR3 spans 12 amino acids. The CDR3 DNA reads TGTGCCAGCACGGACTCGTCCTACGAGCAGTACTTC. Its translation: CASTDSSYEQYF. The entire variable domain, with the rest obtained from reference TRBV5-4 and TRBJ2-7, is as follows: ETGVTQSPTHLIKTRGQQVTLRCSSQSGHNTVSWYQQALGQGPQFIFQYYREEENGRGNFPPRFSGLQFPNYSSELNVNALELDDSALYLCASTDSSYEQYFGPGTRLTVT.

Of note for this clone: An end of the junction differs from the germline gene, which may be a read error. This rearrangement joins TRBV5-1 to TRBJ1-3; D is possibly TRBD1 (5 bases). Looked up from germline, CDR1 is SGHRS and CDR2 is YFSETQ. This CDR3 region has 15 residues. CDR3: CASSLGVESGNTIYF. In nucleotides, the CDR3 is TGCGCCAGCAGTTTGGGGGTAGAGTCTGGAAACACCATATATTTT.

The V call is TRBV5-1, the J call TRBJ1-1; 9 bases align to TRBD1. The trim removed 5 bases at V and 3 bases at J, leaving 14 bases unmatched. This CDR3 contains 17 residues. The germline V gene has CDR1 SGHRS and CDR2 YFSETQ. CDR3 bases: TGCGCCAGCAGTTGGGGGTGGACAGGGGTGGAGGACACTGAAGCTTTCTTT. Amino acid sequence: CASSWGWTGVEDTEAFF.